This TCR beta chain was profiled in a study of T cell responses to AZD1222 COVID-19 vaccine. Overall study findings and caveats: Only a handful of people who got AZD1222 tested seropositive at baseline.

The CDR3 totals 13 residues. From germline, CDR1 is GTSNPN and CDR2 SVGIG (reference sequence). V gave up 5 bases and J gave up 3 bases, with 14 bases separating them. Comments on this clone: As yet, its antigen is unknown.

Using immunoSEQ multiplex PCR, the repertoire was profiled, and TCRdb retains in-frame clones only, with some absent. The sample consists of more than 95,000 clones, about 86% of them appearing once. Sequencing was performed on peripheral blood, taken 28 days after the second AZD1222 dose. The chain links TRBV30 to TRBJ2-7; perhaps D is TRBD1 or TRBD2 (5 bases each). This TCR derives from an adult who received the AZD1222 COVID-19 vaccine. CDR3 amino acids: CAWASGPGYEQYF. In nucleotides, the CDR3 is TGTGCCTGGGCGTCGGGACCCGGCTACGAGCAGTACTTC.